The rows below give T cell receptor beta chains drawn from one sample of a study of shared clonotypes between healthy human individuals. Here immunoSEQ multiplex PCR was the method, and the copy in TCRdb shows in-frame clones only, minus some. The data contain 800,000 to 950,000 clones, about 96% of them seen just once; the ten biggest clones take up roughly 0.23%. Sequenced: naive CD8+ T cells sorted from blood. Receptors were obtained from a man aged 25-45 years in good health. The CDR3 runs from the conserved cysteine through the conserved F or W. The order of the fields is D gene, V gene, J gene, clone size, CDR3 DNA, CDR3 protein. D genes are given only for firm matches. Some rows have no size entry. The others give once, few or many, or a class for an expanded clone.

TRBD2	TRBV7-6	TRBJ2-7	NA	TGTGCCAGCAGCCCAGAAGCGGGAGTGCAGTACGAGCAGTACTTC	CASSPEAGVQYEQYF
TRBD2	TRBV7-3	TRBJ2-1	once	TGTGCCAGCAGCTTAACTGGCGGGAGGGCCTCCTACAATGAGCAGTTCTTC	CASSLTGGRASYNEQFF
TRBD1	TRBV10-1	TRBJ2-7	NA	TGCGCCAGCTCCCGGACAGGGGACGCCTACGAGCAGTACTTC	CASSRTGDAYEQYF
TRBD2	TRBV29-1	TRBJ2-1	NA	TGCAGCGTTGAATTCTTGCGGGAGGGCCGGGACAATGAGCAGTTCTTC	CSVEFLREGRDNEQFF
NA	TRBV7-9	TRBJ2-6	once	TGTGCCAGCAGCTCTACACCGGGTCGGGCCAACGTCCTGACTTTC	CASSSTPGRANVLTF
NA	TRBV7-9	TRBJ2-3	NA	TGTGCCAGCAGCTTAGCCGACCGATCAATTTATACGCAGTATTTT	CASSLADRSIYTQYF
NA	TRBV7-9	TRBJ2-7	NA	TGTGCCAGCAGCTCCCGACAGACCTACGAGCAGTACTTC	CASSSRQTYEQYF
TRBD1	TRBV9	TRBJ1-1	NA	TGTGCCAGCAGCGTGGCAGGGACAGGGGAGGCATTCTTT	CASSVAGTGEAFF
NA	TRBV11-2	TRBJ2-7	NA	TGTGCCAGCAGCTCCCCCCACGAGCAGTACTTC	CASSSPHEQYF
NA	TRBV7-3	TRBJ2-1	NA	TGTGCCAGCAGCTTCACCGAGCAGTTCTTC	CASSFTEQFF
NA	TRBV7-3	TRBJ2-3	NA	TGTGCCAGCAGCCGCACGTCCGGGGAGACAGATACGCAGTATTTT	CASSRTSGETDTQYF
TRBD2	TRBV4-1	TRBJ2-5	NA	TGCGCCAGCAGCCCCCTCGACAGCGGGGAGCAAGAGACCCAGTACTTC	CASSPLDSGEQETQYF
NA	TRBV6-1	TRBJ1-4	NA	TGTGCCAGCAGTTTTAACAGGGATCTGAATGAAAAACTGTTTTTT	CASSFNRDLNEKLFF
NA	TRBV9	TRBJ2-1	NA	TGTGCCAGCAGCGAACTAGAGGGGTACAATGAGCAGTTCTTC	CASSELEGYNEQFF
NA	TRBV11-2	TRBJ2-6	NA	TGTGCCAGCAGCTTAGGTTCCTCTGGGGCCAACGTCCTGACTTTC	CASSLGSSGANVLTF
TRBD1	TRBV7-2	TRBJ2-6	NA	TGTGCCAGCAGCCCGACCGGACAGGGGTCGTCCGACGTCCTGACTTTC	CASSPTGQGSSDVLTF
TRBD1	TRBV29-1	TRBJ1-3	NA	TGCAGCGTTGAAGGAGGACAGGGGAACACCATATATTTT	CSVEGGQGNTIYF
TRBD1	TRBV7-9	TRBJ2-7	NA	TGTGCCAGCAGCGTAACAGGGGGCAGCGCCGAGCAGTACTTC	CASSVTGGSAEQYF
NA	TRBV29-1	TRBJ1-5	NA	TGCAGCGTTGGGACGGATAGCAATCAGCCCCAGCATTTT	CSVGTDSNQPQHF
NA	TRBV27	TRBJ2-1	NA	TGTGCCAGCAGTTCGCAGGGTCGCAATGAGCAGTTCTTC	CASSSQGRNEQFF
NA	TRBV28	TRBJ2-3	NA	TGTGCCAGCAGTCTGGACAGCGCAGATACGCAGTATTTT	CASSLDSADTQYF
NA	TRBV7-9	TRBJ2-7	NA	TGTGCCAGCAGCTATCTGGACACAGGACTCTCCTACGAGCAGTACTTC	CASSYLDTGLSYEQYF
NA	TRBV4-3	TRBJ2-7	NA	TGCGCCAGCAGCCAAGAACGGCCCTACGAGCAGTACTTC	CASSQERPYEQYF
NA	TRBV27	TRBJ2-7	NA	TGTGCCAGCAGTTTATCGATTCCGGGAAGATCCTACGAGCAGTACTTC	CASSLSIPGRSYEQYF
NA	TRBV14	TRBJ2-1	NA	TGTGCCAGCAGCCAAGATAACTGGGTCGGCTCCTACAATGAGCAGTTCTTC	CASSQDNWVGSYNEQFF
NA	TRBV10-2	TRBJ1-3	NA	TGCGCCAGCTGCTTACAGGGCTCTGGAAACACCATATATTTT	CASCLQGSGNTIYF
NA	TRBV27	TRBJ1-2	NA	TGTGCCAGCAGTTTAAAGTCAGGGCTTCACTATGGCTACACCTTC	CASSLKSGLHYGYTF
NA	TRBV5-1	TRBJ2-7	NA	TGCGCCAGCAGCTTGGCAGGGAGTTCGTACGAGCAGTACTTC	CASSLAGSSYEQYF
NA	TRBV6-6	TRBJ2-7	NA	TGTGCCAGCAGTTACTCGTGGCTGACCTACGAGCAGTACTTC	CASSYSWLTYEQYF
NA	TRBV10-3	TRBJ2-5	NA	TGTGCCATCAGTGAAATGAAGGGGTTCCAAGAGACCCAGTACTTC	CAISEMKGFQETQYF
TRBD1	TRBV28	TRBJ2-1	NA	TGTGCCAGCAGGGCGACAGGGCGTAGAGTCTACAATGAGCAGTTCTTC	CASRATGRRVYNEQFF
NA	TRBV6-6	TRBJ2-3	NA	TGTGCCATCCCCGGGGCGGGGCAACTGTATTTT	CAIPGAGQLYF
NA	TRBV10-3	TRBJ1-5	NA	TGTGCCATCAGTGAGTCACCTTATAGCAATCAGCCCCAGCATTTT	CAISESPYSNQPQHF
TRBD2	TRBV7-6	TRBJ2-7	NA	TGTGCCAGCAGCTTAAACCTCTTAGCGGGCGGGAACAAGGTCGAGCAGTACTTC	CASSLNLLAGGNKVEQYF
NA	TRBV5-4	TRBJ2-7	NA	TGTGCCAGCAGCTTGCGAAGCGAGCAGTACTTC	CASSLRSEQYF
NA	TRBV7-9	TRBJ2-1	NA	TGTGCCAGCAGCCGAGGGATTACGGTGGACAATGAGCAGTTCTTC	CASSRGITVDNEQFF
NA	TRBV28	TRBJ1-4	NA	TGTGCCAGCAGTTTCGGTGGCAGGGTGAATGAAAAACTGTTTTTT	CASSFGGRVNEKLFF
NA	TRBV27	TRBJ2-5	NA	TGTGCCAGCAGTTGGGCGGAGACCCAGTACTTC	CASSWAETQYF
NA	TRBV27	TRBJ2-6	NA	TGTGCCAGCAGTTCCCCTGTTTCTATCTCTGGGGCCAACGTCCTGACTTTC	CASSSPVSISGANVLTF
TRBD2	TRBV11-2	TRBJ2-3	NA	TGTGCCAGCAGCTTACCTAGCGGGATTGGCACAGATACGCAGTATTTT	CASSLPSGIGTDTQYF
NA	TRBV15	TRBJ2-1	few	TGTGCCACCAGCAGAGCAGGGCAGGGTACCCTCTACAATGAGCAGTTCTTC	CATSRAGQGTLYNEQFF
NA	TRBV7-9	TRBJ2-7	NA	TGTGCCAGCAGCTCCCACTCTCGCTACGAGCAGTACTTC	CASSSHSRYEQYF
TRBD1	TRBV29-1	TRBJ2-7	NA	TGCAGCGTGCGGACAGGGGGGGGCTACGAGCAGTACTTC	CSVRTGGGYEQYF
TRBD2	TRBV5-4	TRBJ2-2	NA	TGTGCCAGCAGCTCGGCGGGGGGTGGCGGGGAGCTGTTTTTT	CASSSAGGGGELFF
NA	TRBV7-9	TRBJ2-7	NA	TGTGCCAGCGGCCCGGTGCCCTACGAGCAGTACTTC	CASGPVPYEQYF
NA	TRBV5-1	TRBJ2-3	NA	TGCGCCAGCAGCTTCGAGTCGACAGATACGCAGTATTTT	CASSFESTDTQYF
TRBD2	TRBV7-9	TRBJ2-7	NA	TGTGCCAGCAGCCCGAGGACTAGCGGGGATGGGGGAGAGCAGTACTTC	CASSPRTSGDGGEQYF
NA	TRBV7-9	TRBJ2-1	once	TGTGCCAGCAGCACGACAGAGTACAATGAGCAGTTCTTC	CASSTTEYNEQFF